One sample yielded the 28 T cell receptor beta chains listed below, sequenced in a study of T cell clones after liver transplantation. Profiling relied on immunoSEQ multiplex PCR, and the TCRdb table lists in-frame clones only, not all of them. The top ten hold roughly two fifths of the sample, which has approximately 7,300 clones, 80% seen once. The sequences come from CD8+ T cells from blood, collected before liver transplant. The source of these receptors is a human donor who received a liver transplant.

The V call is TRBV9, the J call TRBJ2-1; D is perhaps TRBD1 (6 bases). This CDR3 contains 14 residues. Germline V lookup: CDR1 SGDLS, CDR2 YYNGEE. V lost 6 bases, J lost 8 bases, and 18 bases lay in between. Written as DNA, the CDR3 is TGTGCCAGCACCCGGGGACATCTATCGGATGAGCAGTTCTTC. This translates into CASTRGHLSDEQFF. Combining the CDR3 with reference TRBV9 and TRBJ2-1 gives the whole variable domain DSGVTQTPKHLITATGQRVTLRCSPRSGDLSVYWYQQSLDQGLQFLIQYYNGEERAKGNILERFSAQQFPDLHSELNLSSLELGDSALYFCASTRGHLSDEQFFGPGTRLTVL.

This clone showed up just once. V is TRBV27 and J is TRBJ2-7; D is unresolved. Looked up from germline, CDR1 is MNHEY and CDR2 is SMNVEV (reference sequence). The CDR3 contains 14 residues. With 6 bases removed from V and 3 bases from J, the gap between germline ends came to 15 bases. The CDR3 DNA sequence: TGTGCCAGCAGCTTTCTCGCGTCTGGCTACGAGCAGTACTTC. Its protein is CASSFLASGYEQYF.

By sample share, this clone is large (0.1 to 1%). This sequence joins TRBV7-9 and TRBJ2-5; 10 bases fit TRBD1. The length of the CDR3 is 19 residues. The trim removed 2 bases at V and 2 bases at J, leaving 14 bases unmatched. Germline CDR1 SEHNR, CDR2 FQNEAQ (reference sequence). CDR3 DNA sequence: TGTGCCAGCAGCTTAATAGGGACAGGGGTCTTTACAGAACAAGAGACCCAGTACTTC. Its protein is CASSLIGTGVFTEQETQYF.

DNA of the CDR3: TGCAGCGTTGAAACTGTCCTTGGGGACAGGGTATCAGGTGGCTACACCTTC. As protein: CSVETVLGDRVSGGYTF. The V and J genes are TRBV29-1 and TRBJ1-2, with 9 positions matching TRBD1. Germline V lookup: CDR1 SQVTM, CDR2 ANQGSEA. Trimming cost V 2 bases and J 7 bases; bases outside gene matches: 17. This CDR3 has 17 amino acids.

This sequence joins TRBV27 and TRBJ1-5; 7 bases are shared with TRBD1. V lost 4 bases to trimming and J lost 0 bases; unmatched junction nucleotides: 9. Germline CDR1 MNHEY, CDR2 SMNVEV (reference sequence). CDR3 length: 17 amino acids. CDR3 loop: CASSSQGNPYSNQPQHF. The CDR3 region has the DNA TGTGCCAGCAGTTCACAGGGGAATCCTTATAGCAATCAGCCCCAGCATTTT.

This chain joins TRBV14 and TRBJ2-5, with 12 bases matching TRBD2. This CDR3 is built from 15 residues. V was clipped by 2 bases and J by 5 bases; unmatched bases: 3. From germline, CDR1 is SGHDN and CDR2 FVKESK. The CDR3 spells CASSQLAGGQETQYF. In DNA, the CDR3 is TGTGCCAGCAGCCAACTAGCGGGGGGGCAGGAGACCCAGTACTTC.

The chain recombines TRBV9 with TRBJ2-4, with a tentative D call TRBD2 (5 bases). Germline V gives CDR1 SGDLS, CDR2 YYNGEE. The CDR3 is 14 residues long. The V and J ends lost 3 bases and 6 bases respectively, with 13 bases between them. CDR3 sequence (DNA): TGTGCCAGCAGCGACCCGGGCGCGGGAAACATTCAGTACTTC. Amino acids: CASSDPGAGNIQYF.

This chain's CDR3 is CASSPQGGGELFF. CDR3 DNA: TGTGCCAGCAGTCCACAGGGTGGCGGGGAGCTGTTTTTT. This rearrangement joins TRBV6-5 to TRBJ2-2; tentatively, D is TRBD1 (6 bases). V was cut by 5 bases and J by 7 bases, with 11 bases left in between. Germline V CDR1 and CDR2: MNHEY, SVGAGI. The CDR3 covers 13 residues.

The chain uses TRBV4-1 and TRBJ2-7, with D perhaps matching TRBD1 (5 bases). V gave up 0 bases and J gave up 0 bases, with 15 bases separating them. CDR3 length: 17 amino acids. Germline assignment: CDR1 MGHRA and CDR2 YSYEKL. The CDR3 bases are TGCGCCAGCAGCCAAGATCAGGGCAGGCTATACTCCTACGAGCAGTACTTC. Encoded protein: CASSQDQGRLYSYEQYF.

V and J are TRBV28 and TRBJ1-1; no firm D call. Trimming pared 1 base from V and 1 base from J, leaving 10 bases between. CDR1 is MDHEN and CDR2 is SYDVKM in the germline V gene. The CDR3 covers 15 residues. In nucleotides, the CDR3 is TGTGCCAGCAGTTTATACTTACAGCAGAACACTGAAGCTTTCTTT. It encodes CASSLYLQQNTEAFF.

V usage is TRBV2 and J usage is TRBJ2-5, with 14 bases fitting TRBD2. The CDR3 runs to 20 residues. Germline V gene sequence: CDR1 SNHLY, CDR2 FYNNEI. With V trimmed by 10 bases and J by 2 bases, 21 bases remained unmatched. CDR3 sequence: CAIGEEPGLAGAKSQETQYF. Here the CDR3 DNA reads TGTGCCATTGGGGAAGAACCGGGACTAGCGGGGGCTAAATCGCAAGAGACCCAGTACTTC.

This chain joins TRBV5-4 and TRBJ1-1, with 8 positions matching TRBD1. In germline, CDR1 is SGHNT, CDR2 YYREEE (reference sequence). This CDR3 has 14 amino acids. V lost 0 bases, J lost 6 bases, and 4 bases stayed unmatched. The CDR3 protein is CASSLGQGRPEAFF. Written as DNA, the CDR3 is TGTGCCAGCAGCTTGGGACAGGGGAGGCCTGAAGCTTTCTTT.

The chain is built from TRBV28 and TRBJ2-3; a weak D match, TRBD2 (5 bases). Deletions cut 5 bases from V and 2 bases from J, with 14 bases between. The CDR3 totals 15 residues. Germline V lookup: CDR1 MDHEN, CDR2 SYDVKM. CDR3 in DNA: TGTGCCAGCAGTCCCCGTGGGAGCCCCACAGATACGCAGTATTTT. It translates to CASSPRGSPTDTQYF.

In its sample, this clone was seen once. V usage is TRBV9 and J usage is TRBJ1-1; 11 bases map to TRBD1. With V trimmed by 4 bases and J by 0 bases, 8 bases remained unmatched. CDR1 is SGDLS, CDR2 YYNGEE, per germline. The CDR3 contains 17 residues. CDR3 in DNA: TGTGCCAGCAGCCCACGGACAGGGGGCTTTATGAACACTGAAGCTTTCTTT. Residues: CASSPRTGGFMNTEAFF.

The V call is TRBV2, the J call TRBJ2-3; 8 nucleotides line up with TRBD1. This CDR3 has 16 amino acids. CDR1 is SNHLY, CDR2 FYNNEI, per germline. J lost 0 bases, V lost 4 bases, and 6 bases had no gene match. CDR3 coding DNA: TGTGCCAGCAGTGCCCGGACAGGGTGGAGCACAGATACGCAGTATTTT. Its protein is CASSARTGWSTDTQYF.

This rearrangement joins TRBV27 to TRBJ2-7, with a tentative D call TRBD1 (5 bases). V dropped 2 bases and J dropped 2 bases, with 16 bases sitting between them. CDR3 length equals 16 residues. CDR1 is MNHEY, CDR2 SMNVEV, per germline (reference sequence). CDR3 coding DNA: TGTGCCAGCAGTTTAGCCCAGGGTACCTCACCCTACGAGCAGTACTTC. It encodes CASSLAQGTSPYEQYF.

The chain has TRBV6-5 and TRBJ1-1; D call uncertain. V lost 7 bases and J lost 3, with 15 bases in between. CDR1 is MNHEY, CDR2 SVGAGI, per germline. This CDR3 has 14 amino acids. CDR3 nucleotides: TGTGCCAGCACTCTTGGACCAGCGGACACTGAAGCTTTCTTT. It codes for CASTLGPADTEAFF.

This clone is a singleton in its sample. The CDR3 reads CASRQGFGYGYTF. CDR3 bases: TGTGCCAGCCGCCAGGGGTTTGGCTATGGCTACACCTTC. The rearrangement links TRBV11-2 to TRBJ1-2; D possibly corresponds to TRBD1 (6 bases). CDR3 length: 13 amino acids. The V end lost 8 bases, the J end lost 4 bases, and 14 bases lay between the germline ends. Germline CDR1 SGHAT, CDR2 FQNNGV.

V usage is TRBV6-5 and J usage is TRBJ2-6; D remains ambiguous. The CDR3 has 15 residues. Germline CDR1 and CDR2: MNHEY and SVGAGI. Trimming removed 5 bases at V and 0 bases at J, with 8 bases between. For the CDR3, the DNA is TGTGCCAGCAGTCCCTCCTACTCTGGGGCCAACGTCCTGACTTTC. Residues: CASSPSYSGANVLTF.

V and J are TRBV4-2 and TRBJ2-1; TRBD2 matches at 9 bases. Germline CDR1 is LGHNA and CDR2 is YNFKEQ. The CDR3 runs to 16 residues. V lost 1 base and J lost 4; bases outside the gene matches: 5. The CDR3 region has the DNA TGTGCCAGCAGCCAAGGAAGCGGGGGGCCTTACAATGAGCAGTTCTTC. This sequence encodes CASSQGSGGPYNEQFF.

The J gene is TRBJ2-7, the V gene TRBV10-1, with 7 bases lining up with TRBD1. The V gene end was trimmed by 1 base and the J gene end by 2 bases; junction bases not matched to a gene: 2. CDR3 size: 14 residues. The germline CDR1 and CDR2 sequences are WNHNN and SYGVQD (reference sequence). The chain's CDR3 is CASSEYQGAYEQYF. CDR3 sequence (DNA): TGCGCCAGCAGTGAGTATCAGGGGGCCTACGAGCAGTACTTC.

J is TRBJ2-3 and V is TRBV27, with D maybe TRBD2 (6 bases). Germline values: CDR1 MNHEY, CDR2 SMNVEV (reference sequence). The CDR3 covers 15 residues. The V gene lost 9 bases and the J gene lost 0 bases, with 16 bases spanning the gap. CDR3 nucleotide sequence: TGTGCCAGTACCCCGGGACTTCGAAGCACAGATACGCAGTATTTT. Its translation is CASTPGLRSTDTQYF.

The count of this clone is one. The chain recombines TRBV27 with TRBJ1-1; maybe TRBD1 (5 bases). Germline V gene sequence: CDR1 MNHEY, CDR2 SMNVEV (reference sequence). The CDR3 totals 15 residues. The ends were cut back, 5 bases at V and 0 bases at J, with 13 bases in the middle. The CDR3 coding sequence is TGTGCCAGCAGTGTAACAGGAAACCTGAACACTGAAGCTTTCTTT. The encoded protein is CASSVTGNLNTEAFF.

CDR3 loop: CAISTGVTYEQYF. The CDR3 DNA reads as TGTGCCATCAGTACAGGGGTCACCTACGAGCAGTACTTC. The V gene is TRBV10-3, the J gene TRBJ2-7; 7 nucleotides agree with TRBD1. J gave up 2 bases and V 5 bases, and 3 bases lay outside the gene matches. Looked up from germline, CDR1 is ENHRY and CDR2 is SYGVKD. The CDR3 length is 13 residues.

The chain joins TRBV10-3 to TRBJ1-2; TRBD1 aligns across 7 bases. The CDR3 has 14 amino acids. The germline V gene has CDR1 ENHRY and CDR2 SYGVKD. J gave up 6 bases and V 5 bases, and 9 bases lay outside the gene matches. The CDR3 loop is CAISNPDREHGYTF. The CDR3 bases are TGTGCCATCAGTAACCCCGACAGGGAGCATGGCTACACCTTC.

The chain is built from TRBV19 and TRBJ1-2; TRBD1 agrees at 10 bases. V dropped 6 bases and J dropped 1; count of bases not matched to a gene: 5. This CDR3 spans 15 amino acids. Germline loops: CDR1 LNHDA, CDR2 SQIVND (reference sequence). CDR3 residues: CASSLGQGGNYGYTF. CDR3 nucleotides: TGTGCCAGTAGCCTTGGACAGGGGGGTAACTATGGCTACACCTTC.

The V gene is TRBV7-9, the J gene TRBJ2-2; the D is unclear. The CDR3 consists of 15 residues. V was pared by 3 bases and J by 0 bases, with 8 bases between. Germline lookup yields CDR1 SEHNR and CDR2 FQNEAQ (reference sequence). Written as DNA, the CDR3 is TGTGCCAGCAGCTTCCGACACCCGAACACCGGGGAGCTGTTTTTT. It yields the protein CASSFRHPNTGELFF. Filled out from reference TRBV7-9 and TRBJ2-2, the complete variable domain reads DTGVSQNPRHKITKRGQNVTFRCDPISEHNRLYWYRQTLGQGPEFLTYFQNEAQLEKSRLLSDRFSAERPKGSFSTLEIQRTEQGDSAMYLCASSFRHPNTGELFFGEGSRLTVL.

This clone was seen only once. The V gene is TRBV10-3, the J gene TRBJ1-2; D is undetermined. This CDR3 is 12 amino acids long. The germline CDR1 and CDR2 sequences are ENHRY and SYGVKD. V lost 3 bases to trimming and J lost 2 bases, with 4 bases between them. The CDR3 DNA is TGTGCCATCAGTGACGGGAACTATGGCTACACCTTC. Translated, it gives CAISDGNYGYTF.